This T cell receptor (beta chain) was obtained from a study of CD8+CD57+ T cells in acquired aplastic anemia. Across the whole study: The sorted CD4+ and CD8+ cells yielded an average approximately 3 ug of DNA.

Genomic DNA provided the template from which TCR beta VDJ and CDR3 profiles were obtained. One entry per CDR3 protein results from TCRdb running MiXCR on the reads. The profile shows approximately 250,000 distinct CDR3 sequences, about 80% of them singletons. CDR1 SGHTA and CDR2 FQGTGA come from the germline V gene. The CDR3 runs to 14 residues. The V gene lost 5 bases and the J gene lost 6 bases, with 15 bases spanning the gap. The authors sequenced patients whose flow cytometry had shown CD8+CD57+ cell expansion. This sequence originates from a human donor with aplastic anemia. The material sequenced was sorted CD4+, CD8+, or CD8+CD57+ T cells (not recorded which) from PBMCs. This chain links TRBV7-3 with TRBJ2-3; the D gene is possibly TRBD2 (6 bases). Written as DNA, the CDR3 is TGTGCCAGCAGCCTAGGACTATTCGGGGATACGCAGTATTTT. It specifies CASSLGLFGDTQYF.